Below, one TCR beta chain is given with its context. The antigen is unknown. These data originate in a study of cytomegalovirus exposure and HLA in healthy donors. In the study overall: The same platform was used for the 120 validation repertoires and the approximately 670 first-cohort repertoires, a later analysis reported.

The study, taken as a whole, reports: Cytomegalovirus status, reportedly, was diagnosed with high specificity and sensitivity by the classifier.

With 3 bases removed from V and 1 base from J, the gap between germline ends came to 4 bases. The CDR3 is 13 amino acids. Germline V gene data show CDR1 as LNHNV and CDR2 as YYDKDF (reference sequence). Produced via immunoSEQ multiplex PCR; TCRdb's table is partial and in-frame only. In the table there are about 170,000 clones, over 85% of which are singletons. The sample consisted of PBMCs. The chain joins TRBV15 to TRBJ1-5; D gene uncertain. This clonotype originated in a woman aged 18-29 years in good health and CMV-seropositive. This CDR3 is CATSSQSNQPQHF. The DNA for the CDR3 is TGTGCCACCAGCAGTCAAAGCAATCAGCCCCAGCATTTT. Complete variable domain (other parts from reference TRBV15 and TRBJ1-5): DAMVIQNPRYQVTQFGKPVTLSCSQTLNHNVMYWYQQKSSQAPKLLFHYYDKDFNNEADTPDNFQSRRPNTSFCFLDIRSPGLGDTAMYLCATSSQSNQPQHFGDGTRLSIL.